The present entry profiles one T cell receptor beta chain with its context. This sample was taken from a study of blood T cell repertoires in COVID-19. Overall study: From the United States, Italy and Spain came samples of acute and convalescent COVID-19.

In the authors' workflow: Cell counts per sample came from amplifying reference gene primers. The table came from immunoSEQ multiplex PCR; TCRdb's copy has only in-frame clones and leaves some out. The DNA was the basis for D and trimming; V, J and clone size are from that table. The table shows 150,000 to 200,000 clones, with about 74% occurring only once. This TCR came from a woman over 75 with acute or convalescent COVID-19. The sample taken for sequencing was peripheral blood.

The CDR3 DNA sequence: TGCGCCAGCAGCTCGACAGGGACCCAAGGGTCAGATACGCAGTATTTT. The encoded protein is CASSSTGTQGSDTQYF. The chain has TRBV5-1 and TRBJ2-3, with 7 bases lining up with TRBD1. The CDR3 consists of 16 residues. CDR1 and CDR2 from the germline V gene are SGHRS and YFSETQ. The junction had 11 bases not matched to a gene; V was cut back by 3 bases and J by 4 bases.